The present T cell receptor beta chain was sequenced within a study of blood T cells in healthy people across ages. For the study at large: Using template switching, researchers captured about one barcoded beta molecule for each two T cells.

Trimming pared 3 bases from V and 4 bases from J, leaving 16 bases between. Germline CDR1 is KGHSH and CDR2 is LQKENI. The CDR3 consists of 15 residues. Study results and caveats: Per million T cells, TCR beta diversity dropped roughly linearly as age increased. Comparison with aged donors showed that long-lived donors had more naive CD4+ cells and higher diversity.

On this clonotype: No antigen is known for it.

Sample-barcoded 5' priming and a J-beta primer mix drove a second PCR of roughly 7 to 11 cycles. A single record per CDR3 protein comes from TCRdb applying MiXCR to the 5' RACE reads. The data show 2 million or so distinct CDR3 sequences, roughly 52% seen once. The receptor's source is a woman aged 40 to 55 in good health. Source material: blood. The chain has TRBV18 and TRBJ2-7; TRBD1 might be the D (6 bases). The CDR3 sequence is CASSPTGRTEYEQYF. The CDR3 region has the DNA TGTGCCAGCTCACCCACAGGGCGCACAGAATACGAGCAGTACTTC.